A selection of T cell receptor beta chains follows, all from one sample in a study of shared clonotypes between healthy human individuals. This table comes from immunoSEQ multiplex PCR, and its TCRdb copy is limited to in-frame clones, with some not included. The table records some 1,900,000 clones, approximately 94% of them present only once. Specimen: naive CD8+ T cells sorted from blood. These receptor sequences come from a young man in good health. The CDR3 runs from the conserved cysteine through the conserved F or W. A D gene is named only where the DNA matches it firmly. Clone size is not always given. Where it is, it says once, few, many or a class for expanded clones.

V gene	J gene	D gene	CDR3 length	clone size	CDR3 DNA	CDR3 protein
TRBV27	TRBJ1-2	TRBD1	14	-	TGTGCCAGCAGTTTATCGGGACAGGGTATGGGCTACACCTTC	CASSLSGQGMGYTF
TRBV7-8	TRBJ2-7	TRBD2	13	-	TGTGCCAGCAGCTGGGAGGGCCCCTACGAGCAGTACTTC	CASSWEGPYEQYF
TRBV29-1	TRBJ2-5	-	12	once	TGCAGCGTTCAAGATACCGATGGGGCCCAGTACTTC	CSVQDTDGAQYF
TRBV4-1	TRBJ2-2	-	16	-	TGCGCCAGCAGCCAAGTTGCAGGGGGGGACACCGGGGAGCTGTTTTTT	CASSQVAGGDTGELFF
TRBV10-2	TRBJ1-5	-	16	-	TGCGCCAGCAGTGAAGGTGGGGTTTATAGCAATCAGCCCCAGCATTTT	CASSEGGVYSNQPQHF
TRBV5-4	TRBJ2-2	TRBD1	13	-	TGTGCCAGCAGCTTACAGGGGACCGGGGAGCTGTTTTTT	CASSLQGTGELFF
TRBV13	TRBJ1-4	-	13	-	TGTGCCAGCAGCTTAGGCATTGAAGAGAAACTGTTTTTT	CASSLGIEEKLFF
TRBV29-1	TRBJ2-2	-	14	-	TGCAGCGCCCCGGACAGTTCGAACACCGGGGAGCTGTTTTTT	CSAPDSSNTGELFF
TRBV4-2	TRBJ1-6	-	15	once	TGTGCCAGCAGCCGAGAACAGGGTAACAATTCACCCCTCCACTTT	CASSREQGNNSPLHF
TRBV9	TRBJ2-7	TRBD2	14	-	TGTGCCAGCAGCGCCGGACTAGCGGACTACGAGCAGTACTTC	CASSAGLADYEQYF
TRBV28	TRBJ2-2	-	14	-	TGTGCCAGCAGTTCACTAGTCGGTCCCGGGGAGCTGTTTTTT	CASSSLVGPGELFF
TRBV15	TRBJ2-3	-	15	-	TGTGCCACCAGCACCAGACGGATTAGCACAGATACGCAGTATTTT	CATSTRRISTDTQYF
TRBV5-1	TRBJ1-2	-	11	-	TGCGCCAACAGCTCCCAGGGTGGCTACACCTTC	CANSSQGGYTF
TRBV13	TRBJ2-7	-	12	once	TGTGCCAGCAGCCCCGGCTCCTACGAGCAGTACTTC	CASSPGSYEQYF